Reported below is one T cell receptor (beta chain). The data were obtained in a study of T cells in women clearing cervical HPV infection. Measured with immunoSEQ multiplex PCR; TCRdb has only the in-frame clones, and not every one. The sample has 15,000 to 20,000 clones, and its top ten clones hold 13% to 15%. What was sequenced was blood buffy coat. The sequence derives from a woman aged 18-70 years with a cervical HPV16 infection that either progressed to CIN3+ or cleared (not recorded which).

This chain's CDR3 is CASFEGWGYTF. The DNA read from the CDR3 is TGTGCCAGTTTCGAGGGGTGGGGC. J is TRBJ1-2 and V is TRBV19; D possibly corresponds to TRBD1 (5 bases). Sequencing ends 3 residues short of the CDR3 end; the germline J gene provides the rest. The CDR3 sequence is 11 residues long. CDR1 LNHDA and CDR2 SQIVND come from the germline V gene (reference sequence).